The rows below give T cell receptor beta chains drawn from one sample of a study of blood T cells in healthy people across ages. TCRdb processed the 5' RACE reads anew with MiXCR; each CDR3 protein has one entry. This sample has 630,000 or so distinct CDR3 sequences, with approximately 30% found just once. The sample consisted of blood. The receptors derive from a woman aged 80 or over in good health. Both conserved end residues are part of each CDR3. Each record gives: D gene, J gene, clone size, V gene, CDR3 DNA, CDR3 protein. A D gene is named only where the DNA matches it firmly. Clone size is given for some rows only: seen once, a few or many times, or a class if the clone is expanded.

d_call: TRBD1
j_call: TRBJ2-7
clone_size: many
v_call: TRBV7-2
cdr3_nt: TGTGCCAGCAGCCGAGGACAGGGTGGGCAGTACTTC
cdr3_aa: CASSRGQGGQYF

d_call: .
j_call: TRBJ2-3
clone_size: few
v_call: TRBV2
cdr3_nt: TGTGCCAGCAGTGCGAACAGCCGAAATACGCAGTATTTT
cdr3_aa: CASSANSRNTQYF

d_call: TRBD2
j_call: TRBJ2-1
clone_size: many
v_call: TRBV7-9
cdr3_nt: TGTGCCAGCAGCGGACAGCGGGGGAGCTCCTACAATGAGCAGTTCTTC
cdr3_aa: CASSGQRGSSYNEQFF

d_call: TRBD2
j_call: TRBJ2-7
clone_size: .
v_call: TRBV19
cdr3_nt: TGTGCCAGTAGGCCGGCGGGGGGGCGAGACGAGCAGTACTTC
cdr3_aa: CASRPAGGRDEQYF

d_call: .
j_call: TRBJ1-4
clone_size: few
v_call: TRBV7-2
cdr3_nt: TGTGCCAGCAGCTTACGCCGACTCGGCGGCGGGAAACTGTTTTTT
cdr3_aa: CASSLRRLGGGKLFF

d_call: .
j_call: TRBJ2-7
clone_size: many
v_call: TRBV7-2
cdr3_nt: TGTGCCAGCAGCTTAGATAGTAGGGCAGCCTACGAGCAGTACTTC
cdr3_aa: CASSLDSRAAYEQYF

d_call: TRBD1
j_call: TRBJ2-7
clone_size: many
v_call: TRBV7-2
cdr3_nt: TGTGCCAGCAGCTTAGTGACAGGGGGTTTATACGAGCAGTACTTC
cdr3_aa: CASSLVTGGLYEQYF

d_call: TRBD1
j_call: TRBJ2-3
clone_size: .
v_call: TRBV27
cdr3_nt: TGTGCCAGCAGTTTGGACAGGACTCAGGAGGATACGCAGTATTTT
cdr3_aa: CASSLDRTQEDTQYF

d_call: .
j_call: TRBJ2-5
clone_size: many
v_call: TRBV19
cdr3_nt: TGTGCCAGTACCCCCGGACAGTCGGTGACCCAGTACTTC
cdr3_aa: CASTPGQSVTQYF

d_call: TRBD1
j_call: TRBJ2-7
clone_size: .
v_call: TRBV29-1
cdr3_nt: TGCAGCGCTAGGGACAGGGCGCCCCGGTACGAGCAGTACTTC
cdr3_aa: CSARDRAPRYEQYF

d_call: TRBD1
j_call: TRBJ2-3
clone_size: .
v_call: TRBV12-3/TRBV12-4
cdr3_nt: TGTGCCAGCAGAAGGACAGGGGGGGCAGATATGCAGTATTTT
cdr3_aa: CASRRTGGADMQYF

d_call: .
j_call: TRBJ1-6
clone_size: many
v_call: TRBV27
cdr3_nt: TGTGCCAGCAGTCCCGATCTGGCCACACCGAATTCACCCCTCCACTTT
cdr3_aa: CASSPDLATPNSPLHF

d_call: TRBD2
j_call: TRBJ2-5
clone_size: .
v_call: TRBV7-6
cdr3_nt: TGTACCAGCAGCTTGGCTAGCGGGGTTAATAACGGTCGGGATGAGCAGTACTTC
cdr3_aa: CTSSLASGVNNGRDEQYF

d_call: TRBD2
j_call: TRBJ2-1
clone_size: many
v_call: TRBV9
cdr3_nt: TGTGCCAGCAGCGTGCCGACTAGCGGGGGATACAATGAGCAGTTCTTC
cdr3_aa: CASSVPTSGGYNEQFF

d_call: TRBD1
j_call: TRBJ2-5
clone_size: many
v_call: TRBV20-1
cdr3_nt: TGCAGTGCTAGACCGACAGGGTTAGAGACCCAGTACTTC
cdr3_aa: CSARPTGLETQYF

d_call: .
j_call: TRBJ2-5
clone_size: many
v_call: TRBV7-2
cdr3_nt: TGTGCCAGCAGCCCTATGGGCCAGGGGGAGACCCAGTACTTC
cdr3_aa: CASSPMGQGETQYF

d_call: TRBD2
j_call: TRBJ2-5
clone_size: many
v_call: TRBV5-6
cdr3_nt: TGTGCCAGCAGTGCCCAACTAGCGGGGGAAGAGACCCAGTACTTC
cdr3_aa: CASSAQLAGEETQYF

d_call: TRBD2
j_call: TRBJ2-7
clone_size: .
v_call: TRBV6-2/TRBV6-3
cdr3_nt: TGTGCCAGCAGTCCACTAGCGGGGGGTTCCTACAATGAGCAGTACTTC
cdr3_aa: CASSPLAGGSYNEQYF

d_call: .
j_call: TRBJ2-3
clone_size: .
v_call: TRBV6-1
cdr3_nt: TGTGCCAGCAGTGAAGTAGACGGGAGAACAGATACGCAGTATTTT
cdr3_aa: CASSEVDGRTDTQYF

d_call: TRBD1
j_call: TRBJ1-2
clone_size: .
v_call: TRBV20-1
cdr3_nt: TGCAGTGCTAGAAAGACAGGGGGCTACTATGGCTACACCTTC
cdr3_aa: CSARKTGGYYGYTF

d_call: TRBD1
j_call: TRBJ2-1
clone_size: .
v_call: TRBV12-3/TRBV12-4
cdr3_nt: TGTGCCAGCACCATTGAGGACAGGGGCCCGTTAAGCTCCTACAATGAGCAGTTCTTC
cdr3_aa: CASTIEDRGPLSSYNEQFF

d_call: .
j_call: TRBJ2-5
clone_size: many
v_call: TRBV5-1
cdr3_nt: TGCGCCAGCAGCCTTTTGGGGTCCCAAGAGACCCAGTACTTC
cdr3_aa: CASSLLGSQETQYF

d_call: .
j_call: TRBJ2-5
clone_size: many
v_call: TRBV3-1
cdr3_nt: TGTGCCAGCAGCCCCATCGCCCAAGAGACCCAGTACTTC
cdr3_aa: CASSPIAQETQYF

d_call: .
j_call: TRBJ1-2
clone_size: many
v_call: TRBV5-1
cdr3_nt: TGCGCCAGCAGCTTGGAGGGGGTTCCACAGTATGGCTACACCTTC
cdr3_aa: CASSLEGVPQYGYTF

d_call: .
j_call: TRBJ2-7
clone_size: many
v_call: TRBV7-6
cdr3_nt: TGTGCCAGCAGCCCTATAGGACGAGGGGTCGAGCAGTACTTC
cdr3_aa: CASSPIGRGVEQYF

d_call: .
j_call: TRBJ2-1
clone_size: many
v_call: TRBV7-2
cdr3_nt: TGTGCCAGCAGCCCGCGGACTCCCGCACTTCAATACGAGCAGTTCTTC
cdr3_aa: CASSPRTPALQYEQFF

d_call: TRBD2
j_call: TRBJ2-7
clone_size: once
v_call: TRBV12-5
cdr3_nt: TGTGCTAGTGGGGTAGCGGGGGGGATTTCCTACGAGCAGTACTTC
cdr3_aa: CASGVAGGISYEQYF

d_call: .
j_call: TRBJ2-5
clone_size: .
v_call: TRBV7-2
cdr3_nt: TGTGCCAGCAGCTTAAGCTACACGGAGACCCAGTACTTC
cdr3_aa: CASSLSYTETQYF

d_call: .
j_call: TRBJ1-4
clone_size: .
v_call: TRBV4-3
cdr3_nt: TGCGCCAGCAGCCAAGGGACGGGGACACCTAATGAAAAACTGTTTTTT
cdr3_aa: CASSQGTGTPNEKLFF

d_call: .
j_call: TRBJ1-5
clone_size: .
v_call: TRBV19
cdr3_nt: TGTGCCAGTAAAGGGGGGAAGCCTAGCAATCAGCCCCAGCATTTT
cdr3_aa: CASKGGKPSNQPQHF

d_call: .
j_call: TRBJ1-2
clone_size: many
v_call: TRBV2
cdr3_nt: TGTGCCAGCAGTGGGCGGGGTGGCTACACCTTC
cdr3_aa: CASSGRGGYTF

d_call: TRBD2
j_call: TRBJ2-7
clone_size: many
v_call: TRBV6-5
cdr3_nt: TGTGCCAGCAGTTCCCGCCGGCGGGGGGGCTACGAGCAGTACTTC
cdr3_aa: CASSSRRRGGYEQYF

d_call: TRBD1
j_call: TRBJ1-2
clone_size: few
v_call: TRBV7-9
cdr3_nt: TGTGCCAGCAGCGGAGGGCAGGGGGCTTGGTATGGCTACACCTTC
cdr3_aa: CASSGGQGAWYGYTF

d_call: .
j_call: TRBJ2-3
clone_size: .
v_call: TRBV12-3/TRBV12-4
cdr3_nt: TGTGCCAGCAGGGTAGAGCGGTCTAGCACAGATACGCAGTATTTT
cdr3_aa: CASRVERSSTDTQYF

d_call: TRBD1
j_call: TRBJ1-5
clone_size: .
v_call: TRBV3-1
cdr3_nt: TGTGCCAGCAGCCAAGATCCAGGGGGAGATCAGCCCCAGCATTTT
cdr3_aa: CASSQDPGGDQPQHF

d_call: .
j_call: TRBJ1-1
clone_size: .
v_call: TRBV18
cdr3_nt: TGTGCCAGCTCACCACCGAGGCAGGGGTACTCTGAAGCTTTCTTT
cdr3_aa: CASSPPRQGYSEAFF

d_call: TRBD1
j_call: TRBJ1-1
clone_size: .
v_call: TRBV11-1
cdr3_nt: TGTGCCAGCAGCTTGCTCGACAGGGAGACTGAAGCTTTCTTT
cdr3_aa: CASSLLDRETEAFF

d_call: .
j_call: TRBJ2-4
clone_size: many
v_call: TRBV20-1
cdr3_nt: TGCAGTGCTAGAGGTCAGACTATAACCAAAAACATTCAGTACTTC
cdr3_aa: CSARGQTITKNIQYF

d_call: .
j_call: TRBJ2-3
clone_size: .
v_call: TRBV29-1
cdr3_nt: TGCAGCGTTGTCCCCTCACCTAGCACAGATGCGCAGTATTTT
cdr3_aa: CSVVPSPSTDAQYF

d_call: .
j_call: TRBJ1-1
clone_size: .
v_call: TRBV12-3/TRBV12-4
cdr3_nt: TGTGCCAGCAGTTTAGTCCCCCCGGGTAGTGAAGCTTTCTTT
cdr3_aa: CASSLVPPGSEAFF

d_call: TRBD1
j_call: TRBJ1-2
clone_size: many
v_call: TRBV4-2
cdr3_nt: TGTGCCAGCAGCCCGGGGGTGGACAGGGAGGATGGCTACACCTTC
cdr3_aa: CASSPGVDREDGYTF

d_call: .
j_call: TRBJ1-2
clone_size: many
v_call: TRBV15
cdr3_nt: TGTGCCACCCGTGCGGCCAGCGCGGCCCTCCTCACTTACACCTTC
cdr3_aa: CATRAASAALLTYTF

d_call: .
j_call: TRBJ2-1
clone_size: few
v_call: TRBV29-1
cdr3_nt: TGCAGCGGCCCGGACTACTACAATGAGCAGTTCTTC
cdr3_aa: CSGPDYYNEQFF

d_call: .
j_call: TRBJ2-2
clone_size: .
v_call: TRBV3-1
cdr3_nt: TGTGCCAGCCGGGGGTCTGGAGACACCGGGGAGCTGTTTTTT
cdr3_aa: CASRGSGDTGELFF

d_call: TRBD1
j_call: TRBJ1-2
clone_size: many
v_call: TRBV3-1
cdr3_nt: TGTGCCAGCAGCCAATTGGCAGGGACAGGCTGGGGCTACACCTTC
cdr3_aa: CASSQLAGTGWGYTF

d_call: .
j_call: TRBJ2-3
clone_size: .
v_call: TRBV5-1
cdr3_nt: TGCGCCAGCAGCTTTCGAGTAGCCGGGGAAGATACGCAGTATTTT
cdr3_aa: CASSFRVAGEDTQYF

d_call: TRBD1
j_call: TRBJ2-7
clone_size: many
v_call: TRBV2
cdr3_nt: TGTGCCAGCAGTCTCCGGGACAGGGGAGCCGAGCAGTACTTC
cdr3_aa: CASSLRDRGAEQYF

d_call: .
j_call: TRBJ2-1
clone_size: .
v_call: TRBV7-3
cdr3_nt: TGTGCCAGCAGCTTATCTTGGAATACTGAGCAGTTCTTC
cdr3_aa: CASSLSWNTEQFF

d_call: .
j_call: TRBJ2-7
clone_size: .
v_call: TRBV7-2
cdr3_nt: TGTGCCAGCAGCTCCCGTCAGGGGGGCTACGAGCAGTACTTC
cdr3_aa: CASSSRQGGYEQYF

d_call: TRBD1
j_call: TRBJ2-5
clone_size: few
v_call: TRBV15
cdr3_nt: TGTGCCACCAGCAGACGACAGGGGAGGAGGACCTACAATGAACAGTACTTC
cdr3_aa: CATSRRQGRRTYNEQYF

d_call: TRBD1
j_call: TRBJ1-2
clone_size: many
v_call: TRBV20-1
cdr3_nt: TGCAGTGCTAGAAACCAGGGGGCGAATAGGGGCTACACCTTC
cdr3_aa: CSARNQGANRGYTF

d_call: TRBD2
j_call: TRBJ2-2
clone_size: many
v_call: TRBV12-3/TRBV12-4
cdr3_nt: TGTGCCAGCAAATTGGAGCGGGGGGGGACCGGGGAGCTGTTTTTT
cdr3_aa: CASKLERGGTGELFF

d_call: TRBD2
j_call: TRBJ2-2
clone_size: .
v_call: TRBV27
cdr3_nt: TGTGCCAGCAGTTTGACTAGCGGGGGATCCGGGGAGCTGTTTTTT
cdr3_aa: CASSLTSGGSGELFF

d_call: TRBD1
j_call: TRBJ2-7
clone_size: many
v_call: TRBV27
cdr3_nt: TGTGCCAGCAGTTTAGATTATCAGGGGGATGATCGCTACGAGCAGTACTTC
cdr3_aa: CASSLDYQGDDRYEQYF

d_call: TRBD1
j_call: TRBJ2-2
clone_size: .
v_call: TRBV27
cdr3_nt: TGTGCCAGCAGTTTAAGATGGACAGGGGCGCACACCGGGGAGCGGTTTTTT
cdr3_aa: CASSLRWTGAHTGERFF

d_call: .
j_call: TRBJ2-7
clone_size: many
v_call: TRBV2
cdr3_nt: TGTGCCAGCAGTGAAGACAGGTTCTACGAGCAGTACTTC
cdr3_aa: CASSEDRFYEQYF